This TCR beta chain was recorded in a study of cytomegalovirus exposure and HLA in healthy donors. This clone was observed a handful of times. The CDR3 is 13 amino acids. The germline V gene has CDR1 ENHRY and CDR2 SYGVKD. Between the trimmed V and J ends, which lost 7 bases and 6 bases, there was a span of 15 bases. 60 Vbeta and 13 Jbeta primers were used in PCR. Data came from immunoSEQ multiplex PCR; TCRdb stores just in-frame clones and leaves some out. Here the sample spans 60,000 to 90,000 clones, roughly 67% being singletons. The clonotype was recovered from a man aged 35 to 55 in good health and CMV-seropositive. Sequencing input: PBMCs. V usage is TRBV10-3 and J usage is TRBJ1-2; D unclear. CDR3 region: CAITQMAGDGYTF. DNA of the CDR3: TGTGCCATCACCCAAATGGCCGGGGATGGCTACACCTTC.